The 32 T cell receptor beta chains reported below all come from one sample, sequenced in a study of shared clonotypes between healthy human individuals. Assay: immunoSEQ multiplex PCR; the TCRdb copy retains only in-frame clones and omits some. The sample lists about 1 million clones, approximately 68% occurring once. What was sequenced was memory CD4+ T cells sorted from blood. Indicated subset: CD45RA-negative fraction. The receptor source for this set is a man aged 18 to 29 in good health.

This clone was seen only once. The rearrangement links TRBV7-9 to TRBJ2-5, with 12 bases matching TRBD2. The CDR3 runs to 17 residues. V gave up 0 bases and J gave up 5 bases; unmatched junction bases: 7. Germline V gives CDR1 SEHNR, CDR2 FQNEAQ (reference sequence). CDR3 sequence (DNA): TGTGCCAGCAGCTTAGCGCTGCTAGCGGGAGGGGGCGAGACCCAGTACTTC. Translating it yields CASSLALLAGGGETQYF.

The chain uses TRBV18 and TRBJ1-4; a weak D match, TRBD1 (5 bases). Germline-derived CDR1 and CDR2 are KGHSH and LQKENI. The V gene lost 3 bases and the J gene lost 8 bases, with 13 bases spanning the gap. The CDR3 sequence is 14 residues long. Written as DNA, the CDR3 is TGTGCCAGCTCACCGAGTGCAGAGGGGGAAAAACTGTTTTTT. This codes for CASSPSAEGEKLFF.

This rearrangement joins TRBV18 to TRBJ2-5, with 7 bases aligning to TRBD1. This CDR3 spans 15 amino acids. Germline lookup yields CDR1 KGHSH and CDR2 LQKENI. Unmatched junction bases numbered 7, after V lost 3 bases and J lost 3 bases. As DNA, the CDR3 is TGTGCCAGCTCACCTTTATCGACAGGGAAAGAGACCCAGTACTTC. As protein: CASSPLSTGKETQYF.

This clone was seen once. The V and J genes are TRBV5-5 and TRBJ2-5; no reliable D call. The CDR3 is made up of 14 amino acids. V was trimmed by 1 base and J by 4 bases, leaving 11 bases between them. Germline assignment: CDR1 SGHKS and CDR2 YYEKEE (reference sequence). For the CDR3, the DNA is TGTGCCAGCAGCTTGCCGGGCAGCGTAGAGACCCAGTACTTC. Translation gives CASSLPGSVETQYF.

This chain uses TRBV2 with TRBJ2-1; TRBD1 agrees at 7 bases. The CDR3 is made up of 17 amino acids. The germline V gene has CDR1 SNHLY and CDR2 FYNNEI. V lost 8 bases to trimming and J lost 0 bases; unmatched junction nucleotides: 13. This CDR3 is CASLPLEGGGSYNEQFF. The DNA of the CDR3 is TGTGCCAGCCTTCCTCTGGAAGGGGGCGGCTCCTACAATGAGCAGTTCTTC.

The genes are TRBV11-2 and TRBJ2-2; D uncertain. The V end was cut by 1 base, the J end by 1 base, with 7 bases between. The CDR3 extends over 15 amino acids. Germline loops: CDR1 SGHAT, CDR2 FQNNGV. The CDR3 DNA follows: TGTGCCAGCAGCTTAGTAGGGAAGAACACCGGGGAGCTGTTTTTT. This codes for CASSLVGKNTGELFF.

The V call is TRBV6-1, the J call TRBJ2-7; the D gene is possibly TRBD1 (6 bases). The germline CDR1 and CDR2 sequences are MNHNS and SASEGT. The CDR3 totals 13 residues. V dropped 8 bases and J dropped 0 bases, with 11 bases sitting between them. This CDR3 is CASRDRNSYEQYF. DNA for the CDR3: TGTGCCAGCCGCGACAGGAACTCCTACGAGCAGTACTTC.

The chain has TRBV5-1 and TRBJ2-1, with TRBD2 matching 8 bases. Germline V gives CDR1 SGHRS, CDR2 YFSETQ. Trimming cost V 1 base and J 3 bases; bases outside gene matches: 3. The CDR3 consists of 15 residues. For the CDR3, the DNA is TGCGCCAGCAGCTTGAATCTAGCGGGCTACAATGAGCAGTTCTTC. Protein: CASSLNLAGYNEQFF.

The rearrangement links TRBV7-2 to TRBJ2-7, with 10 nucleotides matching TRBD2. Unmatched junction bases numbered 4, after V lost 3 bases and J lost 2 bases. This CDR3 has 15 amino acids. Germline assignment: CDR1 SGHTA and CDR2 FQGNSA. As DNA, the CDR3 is TGTGCCAGCAGCTTCCTTAGCGGGGGGCCCTACGAGCAGTACTTC. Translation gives CASSFLSGGPYEQYF.

The CDR3 loop reads CASSSLPSGSTHEQYF. The DNA for the CDR3 is TGTGCCAGCTCATCACTACCTAGCGGGAGTACCCACGAGCAGTACTTC. This chain connects TRBV18 to TRBJ2-7; 10 bases match TRBD2. Germline CDR1 KGHSH, CDR2 LQKENI. The CDR3 is 16 amino acids. V shed 5 bases and J 5 bases; nucleotides not matched to a gene: 12.

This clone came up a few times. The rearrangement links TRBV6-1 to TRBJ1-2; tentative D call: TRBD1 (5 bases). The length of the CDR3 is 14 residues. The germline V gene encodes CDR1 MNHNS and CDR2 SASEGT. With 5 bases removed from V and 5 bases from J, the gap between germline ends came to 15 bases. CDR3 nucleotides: TGTGCCAGCAGTTTTGATGGGGGGGGATATGGCTACACCTTC. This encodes CASSFDGGGYGYTF.

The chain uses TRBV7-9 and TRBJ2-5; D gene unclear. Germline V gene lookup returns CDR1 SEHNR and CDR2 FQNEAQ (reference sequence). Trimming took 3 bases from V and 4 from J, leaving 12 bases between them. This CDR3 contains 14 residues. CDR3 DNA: TGTGCCAGCAGCTTTTCAGTCCTCACAGAGACCCAGTACTTC. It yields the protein CASSFSVLTETQYF.

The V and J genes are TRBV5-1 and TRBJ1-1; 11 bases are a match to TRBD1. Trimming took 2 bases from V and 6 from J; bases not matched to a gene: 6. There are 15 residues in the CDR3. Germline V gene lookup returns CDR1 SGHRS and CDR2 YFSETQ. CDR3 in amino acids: CASSFRGQGDAEAFF. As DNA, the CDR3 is TGCGCCAGCAGCTTCCGGGGACAGGGGGACGCTGAAGCTTTCTTT.

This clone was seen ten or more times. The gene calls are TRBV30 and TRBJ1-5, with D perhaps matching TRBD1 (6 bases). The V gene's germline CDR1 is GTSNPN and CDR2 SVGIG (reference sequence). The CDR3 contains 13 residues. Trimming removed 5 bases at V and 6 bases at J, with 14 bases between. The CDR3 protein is CAWETGRGQPQHF. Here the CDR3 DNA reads TGTGCCTGGGAAACAGGGAGAGGTCAGCCCCAGCATTTT.

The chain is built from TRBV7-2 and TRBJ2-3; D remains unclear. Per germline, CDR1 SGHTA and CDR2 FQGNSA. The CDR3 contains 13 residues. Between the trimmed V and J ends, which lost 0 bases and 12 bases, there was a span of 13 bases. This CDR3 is CASSLARGREQYF. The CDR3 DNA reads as TGTGCCAGCAGCTTAGCACGAGGTAGAGAACAGTATTTT.

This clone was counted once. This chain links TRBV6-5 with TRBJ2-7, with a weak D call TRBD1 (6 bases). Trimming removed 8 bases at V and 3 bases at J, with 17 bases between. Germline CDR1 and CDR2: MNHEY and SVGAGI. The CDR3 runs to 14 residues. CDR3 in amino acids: CASGTRTELYEQYF. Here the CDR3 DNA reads TGTGCCAGCGGTACCAGGACAGAACTCTACGAGCAGTACTTC.

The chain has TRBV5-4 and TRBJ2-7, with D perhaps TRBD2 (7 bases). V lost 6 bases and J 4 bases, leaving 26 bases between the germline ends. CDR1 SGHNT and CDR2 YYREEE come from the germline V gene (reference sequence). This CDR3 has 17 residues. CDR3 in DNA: TGTGCCAGCATCTACCGGGTCGGGGAAGGGGGAGGGTACGAGCAGTACTTC. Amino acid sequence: CASIYRVGEGGGYEQYF.

CDR3 coding DNA: TGCGCCAGCAGCCTAGATTGGGGTCCAGGTAACTATGGCTACACCTTC. Translating it yields CASSLDWGPGNYGYTF. This chain connects TRBV4-1 to TRBJ1-2; D is ambiguous. Germline CDR1 is MGHRA and CDR2 is YSYEKL. The V end lost 4 bases, the J end lost 1 base, and 16 bases lay between the germline ends. The CDR3 is 16 residues long.

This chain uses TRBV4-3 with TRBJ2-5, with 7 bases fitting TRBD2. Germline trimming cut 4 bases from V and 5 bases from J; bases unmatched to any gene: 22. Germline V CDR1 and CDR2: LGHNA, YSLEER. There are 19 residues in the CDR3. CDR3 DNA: TGCGCCAGCAGCCGCGGAAGGGGAGGGAGGGCCGGGTCTGCGGAGACCCAGTACTTC. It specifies CASSRGRGGRAGSAETQYF.

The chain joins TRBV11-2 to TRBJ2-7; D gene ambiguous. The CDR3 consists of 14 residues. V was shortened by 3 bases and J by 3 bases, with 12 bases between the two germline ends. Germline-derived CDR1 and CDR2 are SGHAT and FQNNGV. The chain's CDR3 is CASSFRSSNYEQYF. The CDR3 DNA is TGTGCCAGCAGCTTCAGGAGTAGTAACTACGAGCAGTACTTC.

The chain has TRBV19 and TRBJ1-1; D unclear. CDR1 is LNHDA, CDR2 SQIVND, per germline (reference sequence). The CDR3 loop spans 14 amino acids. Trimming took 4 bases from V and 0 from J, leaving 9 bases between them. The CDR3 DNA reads TGTGCCAGTAGTAATGGGTTCATGAACACTGAAGCTTTCTTT. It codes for CASSNGFMNTEAFF. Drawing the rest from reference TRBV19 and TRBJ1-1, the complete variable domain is DGGITQSPKYLFRKEGQNVTLSCEQNLNHDAMYWYRQDPGQGLRLIYYSQIVNDFQKGDIAEGYSVSREKKESFPLTVTSAQKNPTAFYLCASSNGFMNTEAFFGQGTRLTVV.

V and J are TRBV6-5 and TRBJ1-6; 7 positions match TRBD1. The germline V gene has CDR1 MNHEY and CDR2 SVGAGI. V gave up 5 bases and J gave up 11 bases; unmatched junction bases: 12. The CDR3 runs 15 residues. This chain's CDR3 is CASSTNTGAGPPLHF. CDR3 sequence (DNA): TGTGCCAGCAGTACCAACACAGGGGCTGGACCACCCCTCCACTTT.

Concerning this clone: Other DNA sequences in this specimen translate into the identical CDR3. The CDR3 DNA sequence: TGCGCCAGCAGCTTGGACGGGAGGGGGAATCAGCCCCAGCATTTT. Translated: CASSLDGRGNQPQHF. The chain joins TRBV5-1 to TRBJ1-5; a weak D match, TRBD1 (6 bases). CDR1 and CDR2 (germline): SGHRS, YFSETQ. The V end lost 0 bases, the J end lost 4 bases, and 11 bases lay between the germline ends. The CDR3 is made up of 15 amino acids. The whole variable domain, filled in from reference TRBV5-1 and TRBJ1-5, reads KAGVTQTPRYLIKTRGQQVTLSCSPISGHRSVSWYQQTPGQGLQFLFEYFSETQRNKGNFPGRFSGRQFSNSRSEMNVSTLELGDSALYLCASSLDGRGNQPQHFGDGTRLSIL.

CDR3 in DNA: TGTGCCAGCAGCTCAGACTGGGCTTCGGGCACAGATACGCAGTATTTT. Amino acids: CASSSDWASGTDTQYF. The chain uses TRBV7-9 and TRBJ2-3; no clear D. CDR1 and CDR2 from the germline V gene are SEHNR and FQNEAQ (reference sequence). CDR3 length: 16 residues. Trimming removed 4 bases at V and 1 base at J, with 15 bases between.

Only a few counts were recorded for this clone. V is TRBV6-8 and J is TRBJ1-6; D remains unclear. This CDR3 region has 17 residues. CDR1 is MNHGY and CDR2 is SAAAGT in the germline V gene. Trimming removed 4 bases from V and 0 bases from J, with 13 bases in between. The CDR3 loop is CASSWYGNCSYNSPLHF. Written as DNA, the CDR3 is TGTGCCAGCAGTTGGTACGGGAATTGCTCCTATAATTCACCCCTCCACTTT.

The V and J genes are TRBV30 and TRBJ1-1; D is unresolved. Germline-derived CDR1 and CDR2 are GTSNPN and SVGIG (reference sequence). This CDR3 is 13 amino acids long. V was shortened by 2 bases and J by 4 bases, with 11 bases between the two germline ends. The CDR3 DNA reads TGTGCCTGGAGTAGATCTGTGGGCACTGAAGCTTTCTTT. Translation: CAWSRSVGTEAFF.

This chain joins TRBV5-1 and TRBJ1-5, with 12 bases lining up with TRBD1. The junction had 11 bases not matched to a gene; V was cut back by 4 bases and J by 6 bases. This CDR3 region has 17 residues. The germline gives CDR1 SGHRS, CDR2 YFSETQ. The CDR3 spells CASSSRDRGRIFQPQHF. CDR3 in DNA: TGCGCCAGCAGCAGTCGGGACAGGGGGCGAATATTTCAGCCCCAGCATTTT.

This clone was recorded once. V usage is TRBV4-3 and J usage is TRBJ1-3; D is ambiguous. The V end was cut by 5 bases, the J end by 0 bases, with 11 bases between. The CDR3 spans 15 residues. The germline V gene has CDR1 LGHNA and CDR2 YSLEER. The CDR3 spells CASSKRVFSGNTIYF. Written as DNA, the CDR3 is TGCGCCAGCAGCAAACGAGTGTTCTCTGGAAACACCATATATTTT.

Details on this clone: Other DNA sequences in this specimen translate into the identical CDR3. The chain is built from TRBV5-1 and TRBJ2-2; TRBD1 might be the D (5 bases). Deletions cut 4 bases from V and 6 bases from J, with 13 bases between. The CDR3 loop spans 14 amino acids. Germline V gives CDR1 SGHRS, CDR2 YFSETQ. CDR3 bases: TGCGCCAGCAGCCTACGAACAGGTTCCGGGGAGCTGTTTTTT. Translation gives CASSLRTGSGELFF.

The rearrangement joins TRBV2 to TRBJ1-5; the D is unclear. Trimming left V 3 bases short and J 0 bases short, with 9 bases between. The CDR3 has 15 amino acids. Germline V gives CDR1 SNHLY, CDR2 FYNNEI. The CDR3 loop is CASSDAVVSNQPQHF. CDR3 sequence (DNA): TGTGCCAGCAGTGACGCGGTAGTTAGCAATCAGCCCCAGCATTTT. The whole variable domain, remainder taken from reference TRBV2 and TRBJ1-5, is EPEVTQTPSHQVTQMGQEVILRCVPISNHLYFYWYRQILGQKVEFLVSFYNNEISEKSEIFDDQFSVERPDGSNFTLKIRSTKLEDSAMYFCASSDAVVSNQPQHFGDGTRLSIL.

The CDR3 sequence: CASRTSAQGDTQYF. The CDR3 bases are TGTGCCAGCAGAACTAGCGCGCAGGGGGATACGCAGTATTTT. The V call is TRBV5-4, the J call TRBJ2-3; D may be TRBD2 (7 bases). V dropped 5 bases and J dropped 6 bases, with 16 bases sitting between them. From germline, CDR1 is SGHNT and CDR2 YYREEE (reference sequence). The CDR3 runs 14 residues.

CDR3 nucleotide sequence: TGTGCCAGCAGCGCAGGGGGCGGGGAGCTGTTTTTT. This gives the protein CASSAGGGELFF. The rearrangement joins TRBV9 to TRBJ2-2; 7 bases align to TRBD1. The germline CDR1 and CDR2 sequences are SGDLS and YYNGEE. The CDR3 extends over 12 amino acids. V dropped 3 bases and J dropped 7; count of bases not matched to a gene: 0. Filled out from reference TRBV9 and TRBJ2-2, the complete variable domain reads DSGVTQTPKHLITATGQRVTLRCSPRSGDLSVYWYQQSLDQGLQFLIQYYNGEERAKGNILERFSAQQFPDLHSELNLSSLELGDSALYFCASSAGGGELFFGEGSRLTVL.